This is a list of T cell receptor beta chains from one sample in a study of T cells in Graves' hyperthyroidism and ophthalmopathy. TCRdb called the multiplex PCR reads again in MiXCR, with one record for every CDR3 protein. The table records around 340,000 distinct CDR3 sequences, 17% of them present only once. Input material: blood. Receptors originate from a woman in her 30s with Graves' hyperthyroidism that later progressed to Graves' ophthalmopathy. Each CDR3 is given with its conserved first and last residue. Each record gives: CDR3 length, J gene, V gene, D gene, clone size, CDR3 protein, CDR3 DNA. The D gene is left open where the match is weak. For some rows the clone size is stated as once, few or many, or as a class when expanded; others skip it.

CDR3 length: 16; J gene: TRBJ1-2; V gene: TRBV6-1; D gene: TRBD1; clone size: many; CDR3 protein: CASSRDRGPANYGYTF; CDR3 DNA: TGTGCCAGCTCGCGGGACAGGGGGCCTGCTAACTATGGCTACACCTTC
CDR3 length: 14; J gene: TRBJ1-1; V gene: TRBV18; D gene: -; clone size: -; CDR3 protein: CASSPEAGVTEAFF; CDR3 DNA: TGTGCCAGCTCACCAGAGGCAGGGGTCACTGAAGCTTTCTTT
CDR3 length: 19; J gene: TRBJ1-1; V gene: TRBV5-1; D gene: -; clone size: -; CDR3 protein: CASSLAPSPWDQMNTEAFF; CDR3 DNA: TGCGCCAGCAGCTTGGCCCCGTCGCCGTGGGACCAGATGAACACTGAAGCTTTCTTT
CDR3 length: 15; J gene: TRBJ1-5; V gene: TRBV20-1; D gene: TRBD1; clone size: -; CDR3 protein: CSATRGDRGNQPQHF; CDR3 DNA: TGCAGTGCTACAAGAGGCGACAGGGGGAATCAGCCCCAGCATTTT
CDR3 length: 15; J gene: TRBJ2-5; V gene: TRBV3-1; D gene: TRBD1; clone size: once; CDR3 protein: CASSHPGQGRETQYF; CDR3 DNA: TGTGCCAGCAGCCATCCGGGACAGGGGAGGGAGACCCAGTACTTC
CDR3 length: 14; J gene: TRBJ2-5; V gene: TRBV28; D gene: -; clone size: many; CDR3 protein: CASSLLDSQETQYF; CDR3 DNA: TGTGCCAGCAGTTTACTGGACAGCCAAGAGACCCAGTACTTC
CDR3 length: 14; J gene: TRBJ1-2; V gene: TRBV11-2; D gene: TRBD1; clone size: few; CDR3 protein: CASSLISGGNGYTF; CDR3 DNA: TGTGCCAGCAGCTTAATTTCAGGGGGCAATGGCTACACCTTC
CDR3 length: 15; J gene: TRBJ2-2; V gene: TRBV12-3/TRBV12-4; D gene: -; clone size: -; CDR3 protein: CASMWGGGVIGELFF; CDR3 DNA: TGTGCCAGCATGTGGGGAGGGGGGGTCATCGGGGAGCTGTTTTTT
CDR3 length: 15; J gene: TRBJ1-5; V gene: TRBV15; D gene: -; clone size: -; CDR3 protein: CATSRDRGGMQPQHF; CDR3 DNA: TGTGCCACCAGCAGAGATCGTGGAGGGATGCAGCCCCAGCATTTT
CDR3 length: 14; J gene: TRBJ1-2; V gene: TRBV4-1; D gene: -; clone size: few; CDR3 protein: CASSQGGFGYGYTF; CDR3 DNA: TGCGCCAGCAGCCAAGGCGGATTCGGCTATGGCTACACCTTC
CDR3 length: 15; J gene: TRBJ1-2; V gene: TRBV15; D gene: TRBD1; clone size: many; CDR3 protein: CATSRDATGVYGYTF; CDR3 DNA: TGTGCCACCAGCAGAGACGCGACAGGGGTCTATGGCTACACCTTC
CDR3 length: 16; J gene: TRBJ2-6; V gene: TRBV28; D gene: -; clone size: many; CDR3 protein: CASRPHRASGANVLTF; CDR3 DNA: TGTGCCAGCCGACCCCACAGGGCCTCTGGGGCCAACGTCCTGACTTTC
CDR3 length: 13; J gene: TRBJ2-1; V gene: TRBV20-1; D gene: -; clone size: -; CDR3 protein: CSAHIGVDNEQFF; CDR3 DNA: TGCAGTGCTCATATCGGGGTCGACAATGAGCAGTTCTTC
CDR3 length: 15; J gene: TRBJ1-4; V gene: TRBV20-1; D gene: TRBD1; clone size: -; CDR3 protein: CSARVPGTGLEKLFF; CDR3 DNA: TGCAGTGCTAGAGTCCCCGGGACAGGGCTCGAAAAACTGTTTTTT
CDR3 length: 15; J gene: TRBJ2-2; V gene: TRBV7-6; D gene: TRBD2; clone size: many; CDR3 protein: CASSLEPSGLGELFF; CDR3 DNA: TGTGCCAGCAGCTTAGAGCCTAGCGGGCTGGGGGAGCTGTTTTTT
CDR3 length: 14; J gene: TRBJ2-3; V gene: TRBV4-1; D gene: -; clone size: few; CDR3 protein: CASASLDHQDTQYF; CDR3 DNA: TGCGCCAGCGCTAGTCTTGACCATCAAGATACGCAGTATTTT
CDR3 length: 17; J gene: TRBJ2-5; V gene: TRBV28; D gene: -; clone size: -; CDR3 protein: CASSFGLPSRLEETQYF; CDR3 DNA: TGTGCCAGCAGTTTCGGTCTGCCTAGCCGGTTGGAAGAGACCCAGTACTTC
CDR3 length: 17; J gene: TRBJ1-5; V gene: TRBV19; D gene: -; clone size: -; CDR3 protein: CASSIGPKGRINQPQHF; CDR3 DNA: TGTGCCAGTAGTATAGGGCCCAAGGGACGGATCAATCAGCCCCAGCATTTT
CDR3 length: 14; J gene: TRBJ1-2; V gene: TRBV2; D gene: -; clone size: many; CDR3 protein: CASTTTGGPSGYTF; CDR3 DNA: TGTGCCAGCACTACGACAGGTGGGCCCTCCGGCTACACCTTC
CDR3 length: 12; J gene: TRBJ2-7; V gene: TRBV29-1; D gene: TRBD2; clone size: -; CDR3 protein: CSVKIGGIEQYF; CDR3 DNA: TGCAGCGTTAAGATCGGGGGGATCGAGCAGTACTTC
CDR3 length: 14; J gene: TRBJ2-3; V gene: TRBV5-1; D gene: -; clone size: -; CDR3 protein: CASSLSGGADAQYF; CDR3 DNA: TGCGCCAGCAGCTTGTCCGGGGGAGCAGATGCGCAGTATTTT
CDR3 length: 13; J gene: TRBJ2-7; V gene: TRBV10-3; D gene: -; clone size: -; CDR3 protein: CAISVEVSYEQYF; CDR3 DNA: TGTGCCATCAGTGTGGAGGTTAGCTACGAGCAGTACTTC
CDR3 length: 18; J gene: TRBJ1-6; V gene: TRBV2; D gene: TRBD1; clone size: many; CDR3 protein: CASSSRQGGRLYNSPLHF; CDR3 DNA: TGTGCCAGCAGTTCCAGACAGGGGGGGCGCCTCTATAATTCACCCCTCCACTTT
CDR3 length: 14; J gene: TRBJ2-7; V gene: TRBV15; D gene: TRBD1; clone size: -; CDR3 protein: CATSRSQGAFEQYF; CDR3 DNA: TGTGCCACCAGCAGATCACAGGGGGCATTCGAGCAGTACTTC
CDR3 length: 15; J gene: TRBJ2-7; V gene: TRBV5-1; D gene: TRBD1; clone size: few; CDR3 protein: CASSLGQGAAYEQYF; CDR3 DNA: TGCGCCAGCAGCTTGGGACAGGGGGCCGCCTACGAGCAGTACTTC
CDR3 length: 14; J gene: TRBJ1-1; V gene: TRBV19; D gene: -; clone size: many; CDR3 protein: CASSTLGPLTEAFF; CDR3 DNA: TGTGCCAGTAGTACCCTCGGGCCGCTCACTGAAGCTTTCTTT
CDR3 length: 15; J gene: TRBJ2-7; V gene: TRBV9; D gene: TRBD1; clone size: -; CDR3 protein: CASSVTGTGASEQYF; CDR3 DNA: TGTGCCAGCAGCGTAACCGGGACAGGGGCTTCCGAGCAGTACTTC
CDR3 length: 15; J gene: TRBJ1-4; V gene: TRBV2; D gene: TRBD1; clone size: many; CDR3 protein: CASRAGTGTNEKLFF; CDR3 DNA: TGTGCCAGCAGAGCCGGGACAGGGACTAATGAAAAACTGTTTTTT
CDR3 length: 15; J gene: TRBJ2-7; V gene: TRBV7-9; D gene: TRBD1; clone size: many; CDR3 protein: CASSLGQGVLNEQYF; CDR3 DNA: TGTGCCAGCAGCTTAGGACAGGGGGTTCTCAACGAGCAGTACTTC
CDR3 length: 15; J gene: TRBJ2-1; V gene: TRBV2; D gene: -; clone size: many; CDR3 protein: CASRGGGGPYNEQFF; CDR3 DNA: TGTGCCAGCAGGGGGGGGGGCGGTCCCTACAATGAGCAGTTCTTC
CDR3 length: 12; J gene: TRBJ1-1; V gene: TRBV30; D gene: -; clone size: once; CDR3 protein: CAWSIPGAEAFF; CDR3 DNA: TGTGCCTGGAGTATTCCGGGGGCTGAAGCTTTCTTT
CDR3 length: 16; J gene: TRBJ2-2; V gene: TRBV19; D gene: TRBD2; clone size: -; CDR3 protein: CASSSRTSGGPGELFF; CDR3 DNA: TGTGCCAGTAGTAGTCGGACTAGCGGGGGGCCCGGGGAGCTGTTTTTT